Included here is one T cell receptor (beta chain) sequence, with context. TCRdb's copy holds only in-frame clones and misses some; the assay was immunoSEQ multiplex PCR. The sample gives 100,000 to 150,000 clones, 85% to 90% of which show up once; 5.8% is in the top ten. The data originate from a study of radiation and T cells in renal cell carcinoma. The time point here: blood 2 weeks post-SBRT. Treatment described: 15 Gy SBRT to primary tumor, nephrectomy 4 weeks later. After SBRT, blood was collected at 2 and 4 weeks, plus baseline. Clear cell pathology was present in this patient's renal cell carcinoma. The sample was blood, taken from a patient whose treatment included radiotherapy and nephrectomy. The TCR was taken from a woman aged 65 to 85 with renal cell carcinoma.

In nucleotides, the CDR3 is TGTGCCAGTAGTATAGCGAGTAGCAATCAGCCCCAGCATTTT. Amino acid sequence: CASSIASSNQPQHF. The rearrangement links TRBV19 to TRBJ1-5; D is unresolved. The CDR3 sequence is 14 residues long. The germline V and J ends were trimmed by 1 base and 0 bases, with 4 bases remaining between them. From germline, CDR1 is LNHDA and CDR2 SQIVND (reference sequence).